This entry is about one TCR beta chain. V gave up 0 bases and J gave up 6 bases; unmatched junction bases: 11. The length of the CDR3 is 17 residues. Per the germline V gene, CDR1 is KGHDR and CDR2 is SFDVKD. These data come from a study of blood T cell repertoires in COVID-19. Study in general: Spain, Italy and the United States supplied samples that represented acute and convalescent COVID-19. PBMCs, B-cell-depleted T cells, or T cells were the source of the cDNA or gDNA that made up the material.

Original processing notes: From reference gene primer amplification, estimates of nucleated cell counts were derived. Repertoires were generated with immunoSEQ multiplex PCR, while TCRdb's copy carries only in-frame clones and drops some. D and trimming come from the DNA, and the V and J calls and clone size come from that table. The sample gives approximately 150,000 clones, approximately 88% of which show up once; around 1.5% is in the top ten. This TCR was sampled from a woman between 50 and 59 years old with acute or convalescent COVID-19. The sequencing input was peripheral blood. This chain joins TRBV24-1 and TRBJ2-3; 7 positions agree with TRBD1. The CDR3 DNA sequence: TGTGCCACCAGTGATTTGTGGAAGGAAGGGGGCCGGGATACGCAGTATTTT. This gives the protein CATSDLWKEGGRDTQYF.